The 16 T cell receptor beta chains below were found in one sample sequenced in a study of OX40 agonist ivuxolimab in advanced cancers. Data came from immunoSEQ multiplex PCR; TCRdb stores just in-frame clones and leaves some out. The sample lists tens of thousands of clones, approximately 86% occurring once. Sample: CD4+ or CD8+ T cells sorted from blood, taken in a trial of the OX40 agonist ivuxolimab. The receptors stem from an adult with an advanced solid tumor such as melanoma, head and neck, liver or kidney cancer.

This chain uses TRBV19 with TRBJ1-5; 8 bases align to TRBD1. With 9 bases clipped from V and 6 bases from J, the junction kept 4 bases outside the gene matches. The V gene's germline CDR1 is LNHDA and CDR2 SQIVND (reference sequence). The CDR3 totals 12 residues. CDR3 in amino acids: CASKTGVQPQHF. The CDR3 bases are TGTGCCAGCAAGACAGGGGTTCAGCCCCAGCATTTT.

The J gene is TRBJ2-7, the V gene TRBV18; D might be TRBD1 or TRBD2, each matching 5 bases. This CDR3 comprises 16 residues. Germline assignment: CDR1 KGHSH and CDR2 LQKENI. The ends were cut back, 4 bases at V and 0 bases at J, with 16 bases in the middle. CDR3 protein: CASSLPRGSASYEQYF. The CDR3 nucleotides are TGTGCCAGCTCACTCCCCCGGGGCAGCGCCTCCTACGAGCAGTACTTC.

The chain employs TRBV27 and TRBJ2-7, with D possibly being TRBD2 (7 bases). CDR3 length: 15 residues. Per germline, CDR1 MNHEY and CDR2 SMNVEV (reference sequence). V lost 2 bases and J lost 3, with 14 bases in between. DNA of the CDR3: TGTGCCAGCAGTTTAGGGGGGGGCGCCATCTACGAGCAGTACTTC. Translated: CASSLGGGAIYEQYF.

V usage is TRBV13 and J usage is TRBJ2-1, with a weak D call TRBD2 (5 bases). Germline V CDR1 and CDR2: PRHDT, FYEKMQ (reference sequence). This CDR3 contains 13 residues. Trimming stripped 8 bases from V and 0 bases from J, with 8 bases between. CDR3 sequence reads: CASGLGSYNEQFF. The CDR3 bases are TGTGCCAGCGGACTTGGCTCCTACAATGAGCAGTTCTTC.

The chain couples TRBV6-5 to TRBJ2-7; D not resolved. The CDR3 is 13 amino acids. The germline gives CDR1 MNHEY, CDR2 SVGAGI. V shed 2 bases and J shed 1 base, with 6 bases lying between them. CDR3 residues: CASSYLGSYEQYF. As DNA, the CDR3 is TGTGCCAGCAGTTACCTGGGTTCCTACGAGCAGTACTTC.

CDR3: CASSHPGEGGRGTGELFF. The CDR3, as DNA: TGTGCCAGCAGCCACCCAGGGGAGGGGGGGCGCGGCACCGGGGAGCTGTTTTTT. V is TRBV4-2 and J is TRBJ2-2, with D maybe TRBD2 (7 bases). The CDR3 loop spans 18 amino acids. Germline V gene data show CDR1 as LGHNA and CDR2 as YNFKEQ. V was pared by 3 bases and J by 4 bases, with 21 bases between.

The DNA for the CDR3 is TGTGCCAGCAGCGTAGGCACAGGGATATACGAGCAGTACTTC. This translates into CASSVGTGIYEQYF. This chain connects TRBV9 to TRBJ2-7, with D possibly TRBD1 on 6 matching bases. Between the trimmed V and J ends, which lost 0 bases and 4 bases, there was a span of 11 bases. CDR3 length equals 14 residues. Germline V gene data show CDR1 as SGDLS and CDR2 as YYNGEE.

The chain employs TRBV14 and TRBJ2-7; D is unresolved. With 0 bases removed from V and 6 bases from J, the gap between germline ends came to 18 bases. The CDR3 runs 16 residues. From germline, CDR1 is SGHDN and CDR2 FVKESK. CDR3 DNA sequence: TGTGCCAGCAGCCAAGATTCGTCCCCAAACCGAGGCGAGCAGTACTTC. Translation gives CASSQDSSPNRGEQYF.

The V call is TRBV10-2, the J call TRBJ1-2; D gene ambiguous. Trimming pared 2 bases from V and 6 bases from J, leaving 16 bases between. CDR1 is WSHSY and CDR2 is SAAADI in the germline V gene. This CDR3 is built from 15 residues. DNA for the CDR3: TGCGCCAGCAGTGAGGAGGACGGATCTTTGGATGGCTACACCTTC. As protein: CASSEEDGSLDGYTF.

The J gene is TRBJ2-7, the V gene TRBV6-5; the D gene could be TRBD1 or TRBD2 (5 bases each). The CDR3 has 14 amino acids. Germline V lookup: CDR1 MNHEY, CDR2 SVGAGI. V was pared by 2 bases and J by 7 bases, with 15 bases between. The CDR3 nucleotides read TGTGCCAGCAGTTACGGTGTGGGACCGCCGGAGCAGTACTTC. It yields the protein CASSYGVGPPEQYF.

The chain is built from TRBV5-8 and TRBJ1-2, with D uncertain. Germline V CDR1 and CDR2: SGHTS, YDEGEE. This CDR3 is 15 amino acids long. Trimming took 0 bases from V and 5 from J, leaving 14 bases between them. In DNA form, the CDR3 reads TGTGCCAGCAGCTTGGCGGAAGAGGAAATATATGGCTACACCTTC. Residues: CASSLAEEEIYGYTF.

In its sample, this clone was seen once. The rearrangement links TRBV6-5 to TRBJ2-1, with D uncertain. V was trimmed by 2 bases and J by 2 bases, leaving 4 bases between them. The CDR3 contains 13 residues. Germline V gives CDR1 MNHEY, CDR2 SVGAGI. The CDR3 DNA follows: TGTGCCAGCAGTTACGGGACCTACAATGAGCAGTTCTTC. Its protein product is CASSYGTYNEQFF.

The V and J genes are TRBV15 and TRBJ2-2; D might be TRBD1 or TRBD2, each matching 5 bases. The CDR3 runs to 16 residues. The ends were cut back, 4 bases at V and 0 bases at J, with 12 bases in the middle. Germline values: CDR1 LNHNV, CDR2 YYDKDF (reference sequence). The CDR3 loop reads CATSNFEGPNTGELFF. In DNA form, the CDR3 reads TGTGCCACCAGCAATTTCGAGGGGCCGAACACCGGGGAGCTGTTTTTT.

This clone appeared a single time. The rearrangement joins TRBV30 to TRBJ2-6; D could derive from TRBD1 or TRBD2 (5 bases each). V dropped 4 bases and J dropped 6 bases, with 28 bases sitting between them. The CDR3 has 19 amino acids. Per germline, CDR1 GTSNPN and CDR2 SVGIG (reference sequence). The CDR3 DNA reads as TGTGCCTGGAATAAACGACTTCGGGACGGGCCGAGAGAGGCCAACGTCCTGACTTTC. Translated: CAWNKRLRDGPREANVLTF. Full variable domain (remainder filled in from reference TRBV30 and TRBJ2-6): SQTIHQWPATLVQPVGSPLSLECTVEGTSNPNLYWYRQAAGRGLQLLFYSVGIGQISSEVPQNLSASRPQDRQFILSSKKLLLSDSGFYLCAWNKRLRDGPREANVLTFGAGSRLTVL.

Remarks on this clone: Mismatch with germline at one junction end may stem from a read error. This chain links TRBV6-6 with TRBJ2-6; tentatively, D is TRBD1 or TRBD2 (5 bases each). This CDR3 has 15 residues. Germline CDR1 MNHNY, CDR2 SVGAGI (reference sequence). The CDR3 spells CACRLEGSGANVLTF. The CDR3 nucleotides read TGTGCCTGCAGACTTGAGGGGTCTGGGGCCAACGTCCTGACTTTC.

The rearrangement joins TRBV6-1 to TRBJ2-5, with 7 bases matching TRBD2. Germline lookup yields CDR1 MNHNS and CDR2 SASEGT. J was trimmed by 3 bases and V by 3 bases; bases with no gene match: 10. There are 16 residues in the CDR3. The CDR3: CASSDPTRGLKETQYF. CDR3 nucleotides: TGTGCCAGCAGTGACCCCACTCGGGGACTAAAAGAGACCCAGTACTTC.